Listed below are T cell receptor beta chains from one sample, sequenced in a study of blood T cells in healthy people across ages. TCRdb independently ran MiXCR on the 5' RACE reads; one entry per CDR3 protein. The sample consists of approximately 800,000 distinct CDR3 sequences, around two thirds of them appearing once. The specimen sequenced was blood. Receptors were obtained from a man aged 25-45 years in good health. Each CDR3 is given with its conserved first and last residue. Each record gives: clone size, J gene, V gene, D gene, CDR3 protein, CDR3 DNA. The D gene is left open where the match is weak. Only some rows state a clone size, as once, few, many or a class for expanded clones.

abundance: -
j_gene: TRBJ2-5
v_gene: TRBV4-2
d_gene: TRBD2
CDR3aa: CASSQESSGGSSQETQYF
CDR3nt: TGTGCCAGCAGCCAAGAGTCTAGCGGGGGCTCTAGCCAAGAGACCCAGTACTTC

abundance: few
j_gene: TRBJ2-1
v_gene: TRBV5-6
d_gene: TRBD1
CDR3aa: CASSLPQGYGEQFF
CDR3nt: TGTGCCAGCAGCTTGCCACAGGGGTACGGTGAGCAGTTCTTC

abundance: -
j_gene: TRBJ2-1
v_gene: TRBV10-2
d_gene: -
CDR3aa: CASSQRGQFF
CDR3nt: TGCGCCAGCAGTCAGAGGGGGCAGTTCTTC

abundance: -
j_gene: TRBJ1-2
v_gene: TRBV13
d_gene: TRBD1
CDR3aa: CASSSRQGAVYGYTF
CDR3nt: TGTGCCAGCAGCTCGAGACAGGGGGCGGTTTATGGCTACACCTTC

abundance: few
j_gene: TRBJ1-2
v_gene: TRBV15
d_gene: -
CDR3aa: CATRGQGWDIPNYGYTF
CDR3nt: TGTGCCACCAGGGGTCAAGGATGGGACATCCCAAACTATGGCTACACCTTC

abundance: few
j_gene: TRBJ2-5
v_gene: TRBV28
d_gene: -
CDR3aa: CASSLGLVGGTQYF
CDR3nt: TGTGCCAGCAGTTTAGGGCTAGTTGGAGGGACCCAGTACTTC

abundance: -
j_gene: TRBJ2-7
v_gene: TRBV27
d_gene: TRBD2
CDR3aa: CASSLFDIRGVPYEQYF
CDR3nt: TGTGCCAGCAGTTTGTTTGATATTCGGGGGGTCCCTTACGAGCAGTACTTC

abundance: few
j_gene: TRBJ1-2
v_gene: TRBV28
d_gene: -
CDR3aa: CASYLGRGNYGYTF
CDR3nt: TGTGCCAGCTATCTAGGCCGGGGGAACTATGGCTACACCTTC

abundance: few
j_gene: TRBJ2-5
v_gene: TRBV24-1
d_gene: -
CDR3aa: CATSDPGTQETQYF
CDR3nt: TGTGCCACCAGTGATCCCGGGACCCAAGAGACCCAGTACTTC

abundance: -
j_gene: TRBJ1-2
v_gene: TRBV4-2
d_gene: -
CDR3aa: CASSQVPDRANYGYTF
CDR3nt: TGTGCCAGCAGCCAAGTTCCGGATCGAGCTAACTATGGCTACACCTTC

abundance: -
j_gene: TRBJ2-7
v_gene: TRBV20-1
d_gene: -
CDR3aa: CSASGGPSYEQYF
CDR3nt: TGCAGTGCTAGCGGGGGGCCCTCCTACGAGCAGTACTTC

abundance: -
j_gene: TRBJ1-2
v_gene: TRBV10-3
d_gene: -
CDR3aa: CAISDVGAANYGYTF
CDR3nt: TGTGCCATCAGTGACGTAGGGGCAGCCAACTATGGCTACACCTTC

abundance: -
j_gene: TRBJ2-4
v_gene: TRBV9
d_gene: -
CDR3aa: CASSRPGPQAKNIQYF
CDR3nt: TGTGCCAGCAGCAGGCCGGGACCTCAAGCCAAAAACATTCAGTACTTC

abundance: -
j_gene: TRBJ1-4
v_gene: TRBV12-3/TRBV12-4
d_gene: -
CDR3aa: CASRTTAKSEKLFF
CDR3nt: TGTGCCAGCAGAACGACAGCGAAGTCTGAAAAACTGTTTTTT

abundance: -
j_gene: TRBJ2-5
v_gene: TRBV5-1
d_gene: TRBD2
CDR3aa: CASSFPSGGNQETQYF
CDR3nt: TGCGCCAGCAGCTTCCCAAGCGGGGGAAACCAAGAGACCCAGTACTTC

abundance: once
j_gene: TRBJ1-5
v_gene: TRBV20-1
d_gene: TRBD1
CDR3aa: CSANGQGIGQPQHF
CDR3nt: TGCAGTGCCAACGGACAGGGGATCGGTCAGCCCCAGCATTTT

abundance: -
j_gene: TRBJ2-1
v_gene: TRBV4-3
d_gene: -
CDR3aa: CASSQEEHPTYNEQFF
CDR3nt: TGCGCCAGCAGCCAAGAGGAACACCCGACCTACAATGAGCAGTTCTTC

abundance: -
j_gene: TRBJ2-3
v_gene: TRBV13
d_gene: TRBD2
CDR3aa: CASSPPRVEERGRRADTQYF
CDR3nt: TGTGCCAGCAGCCCGCCGCGTGTTGAAGAGCGGGGCAGAAGGGCAGATACGCAGTATTTT

abundance: -
j_gene: TRBJ2-7
v_gene: TRBV7-2
d_gene: -
CDR3aa: CASSLRDTYYEQYF
CDR3nt: TGTGCCAGCAGCTTAAGGGACACCTACTACGAGCAGTACTTC

abundance: -
j_gene: TRBJ2-1
v_gene: TRBV5-1
d_gene: -
CDR3aa: CAGSLRAADEQFF
CDR3nt: TGCGCCGGCAGCTTAAGGGCGGCGGATGAGCAGTTCTTC

abundance: -
j_gene: TRBJ2-1
v_gene: TRBV20-1
d_gene: -
CDR3aa: CSASLIPGADKFF
CDR3nt: TGCAGTGCTAGTTTGATACCCGGAGCCGATAAGTTCTTC

abundance: once
j_gene: TRBJ2-7
v_gene: TRBV28
d_gene: TRBD1
CDR3aa: CASTSGGTGVLRYEQYF
CDR3nt: TGTGCCAGCACCTCAGGAGGGACAGGGGTTCTTAGGTACGAGCAGTACTTC

abundance: -
j_gene: TRBJ2-7
v_gene: TRBV6-2/TRBV6-3
d_gene: -
CDR3aa: CASNQGRNGEQYF
CDR3nt: TGTGCCAGCAATCAGGGGCGAAATGGCGAGCAGTACTTC

abundance: -
j_gene: TRBJ1-1
v_gene: TRBV30
d_gene: -
CDR3aa: CAWSTLPYKGENTEAFF
CDR3nt: TGTGCCTGGAGTACACTACCGTACAAAGGAGAGAACACTGAAGCTTTCTTT

abundance: -
j_gene: TRBJ1-5
v_gene: TRBV6-4
d_gene: TRBD1
CDR3aa: CASSADRDRGQGNQPQHF
CDR3nt: TGTGCCAGCAGTGCCGACCGGGACAGGGGTCAGGGCAATCAGCCCCAGCATTTT

abundance: -
j_gene: TRBJ2-2
v_gene: TRBV7-6
d_gene: -
CDR3aa: CATKGPRELFF
CDR3nt: TGTGCCACTAAAGGGCCGCGGGAGCTGTTTTTT

abundance: -
j_gene: TRBJ2-7
v_gene: TRBV2
d_gene: -
CDR3aa: CASSEASGVVYEQYF
CDR3nt: TGTGCCAGCAGTGAAGCGTCAGGGGTTGTCTACGAGCAGTACTTC

abundance: -
j_gene: TRBJ2-7
v_gene: TRBV6-1
d_gene: -
CDR3aa: CASSYKYEQYF
CDR3nt: TGTGCCAGCAGTTACAAATACGAGCAGTACTTC

abundance: few
j_gene: TRBJ1-5
v_gene: TRBV4-3
d_gene: -
CDR3aa: CASSQEASFNQPQHF
CDR3nt: TGCGCCAGCAGCCAAGAGGCCAGCTTCAATCAGCCCCAGCATTTT

abundance: -
j_gene: TRBJ2-6
v_gene: TRBV6-6
d_gene: -
CDR3aa: CASEAPPRANVLTF
CDR3nt: TGTGCCAGCGAGGCACCCCCAAGGGCCAACGTCCTGACTTTC

abundance: few
j_gene: TRBJ2-5
v_gene: TRBV7-2
d_gene: -
CDR3aa: CASSLTDQETQYF
CDR3nt: TGTGCCAGCAGCTTGACAGACCAAGAGACCCAGTACTTC

abundance: -
j_gene: TRBJ2-3
v_gene: TRBV7-2
d_gene: TRBD2
CDR3aa: CASSLGASGGGSTDTQYF
CDR3nt: TGTGCCAGCAGCTTAGGGGCTAGCGGGGGAGGGAGCACAGATACGCAGTATTTT

abundance: -
j_gene: TRBJ1-2
v_gene: TRBV10-3
d_gene: -
CDR3aa: CATTPQGRDYGYTF
CDR3nt: TGTGCCACCACCCCACAGGGTCGGGACTATGGCTACACCTTC

abundance: -
j_gene: TRBJ2-5
v_gene: TRBV20-1
d_gene: TRBD2
CDR3aa: CSARPGLAGFQETQYF
CDR3nt: TGCAGTGCTAGACCCGGACTAGCGGGCTTCCAAGAGACCCAGTACTTC

abundance: few
j_gene: TRBJ1-2
v_gene: TRBV5-1
d_gene: TRBD1
CDR3aa: CASSVGQPAPHGYTF
CDR3nt: TGCGCCAGCAGCGTGGGACAGCCCGCCCCACATGGCTACACCTTC

abundance: -
j_gene: TRBJ1-2
v_gene: TRBV6-1
d_gene: -
CDR3aa: CASSESGAANYGYTF
CDR3nt: TGTGCCAGCAGTGAATCCGGCGCTGCTAACTATGGCTACACCTTC

abundance: once
j_gene: TRBJ2-5
v_gene: TRBV3-1
d_gene: -
CDR3aa: CASSQPQVPGETQYF
CDR3nt: TGTGCCAGCAGCCAACCACAGGTTCCGGGGGAGACCCAGTACTTC

abundance: -
j_gene: TRBJ2-1
v_gene: TRBV5-5
d_gene: TRBD1
CDR3aa: CASSATGDRNEQFF
CDR3nt: TGTGCCAGCAGCGCAACAGGGGATCGGAATGAGCAGTTCTTC

abundance: many
j_gene: TRBJ2-3
v_gene: TRBV7-2
d_gene: -
CDR3aa: CASSLPSTDTQYF
CDR3nt: TGTGCCAGCAGCTTACCTAGCACAGATACGCAGTATTTT

abundance: -
j_gene: TRBJ2-2
v_gene: TRBV7-9
d_gene: TRBD2
CDR3aa: CASRTGTSDTGELFF
CDR3nt: TGTGCCAGCAGAACCGGGACTAGTGACACCGGGGAGCTGTTTTTT

abundance: few
j_gene: TRBJ2-6
v_gene: TRBV7-6
d_gene: TRBD1
CDR3aa: CASSSGGAGANVLTF
CDR3nt: TGTGCCAGCAGCTCAGGGGGCGCTGGGGCCAACGTCCTGACTTTC

abundance: -
j_gene: TRBJ2-7
v_gene: TRBV20-1
d_gene: TRBD2
CDR3aa: CSARRLAEDSGSEQYF
CDR3nt: TGCAGTGCTAGAAGACTAGCGGAGGATAGCGGTTCCGAGCAGTACTTC

abundance: once
j_gene: TRBJ2-7
v_gene: TRBV4-3
d_gene: TRBD2
CDR3aa: CASSQASGGANRISYEQYF
CDR3nt: TGCGCCAGCAGCCAAGCTAGCGGGGGGGCTAATAGGATCTCCTACGAGCAGTACTTC

abundance: -
j_gene: TRBJ1-1
v_gene: TRBV12-3/TRBV12-4
d_gene: -
CDR3aa: CASRSQGGTEAFF
CDR3nt: TGTGCCAGCAGAAGTCAGGGCGGCACTGAAGCTTTCTTT

abundance: -
j_gene: TRBJ2-5
v_gene: TRBV5-1
d_gene: -
CDR3aa: CASSSPEEDQETQYF
CDR3nt: TGCGCCAGCAGCTCCCCTGAAGAGGACCAAGAGACCCAGTACTTC

abundance: -
j_gene: TRBJ2-7
v_gene: TRBV3-1
d_gene: -
CDR3aa: CASSQGQWGSYEQYF
CDR3nt: TGTGCCAGCAGCCAAGGTCAGTGGGGCTCCTACGAGCAGTACTTC

abundance: many
j_gene: TRBJ2-1
v_gene: TRBV25-1
d_gene: -
CDR3aa: CASSRGGYNEQFF
CDR3nt: TGTGCCAGCAGTAGGGGAGGCTACAATGAGCAGTTCTTC

abundance: -
j_gene: TRBJ1-4
v_gene: TRBV9
d_gene: -
CDR3aa: CASSGAPGSHEKLFF
CDR3nt: TGTGCCAGCAGCGGAGCCCCAGGGTCCCATGAAAAACTGTTTTTT

abundance: -
j_gene: TRBJ1-2
v_gene: TRBV10-3
d_gene: TRBD1
CDR3aa: CAITGQGAWGYTF
CDR3nt: TGTGCCATCACCGGACAGGGGGCATGGGGCTACACCTTC

abundance: -
j_gene: TRBJ2-7
v_gene: TRBV7-9
d_gene: -
CDR3aa: CASSLDTKEAVLSYEQYF
CDR3nt: TGTGCCAGCAGCTTAGACACGAAGGAGGCAGTGCTCTCCTACGAGCAGTACTTC

abundance: -
j_gene: TRBJ2-5
v_gene: TRBV7-2
d_gene: -
CDR3aa: CASNPGVAETQYF
CDR3nt: TGTGCCAGCAATCCAGGGGTTGCGGAGACCCAGTACTTC

abundance: -
j_gene: TRBJ1-2
v_gene: TRBV7-9
d_gene: -
CDR3aa: CASSRLLGTEIANYGYTF
CDR3nt: TGTGCCAGCAGCCGGCTTTTGGGGACGGAGATCGCCAACTATGGCTACACCTTC

abundance: few
j_gene: TRBJ2-1
v_gene: TRBV2
d_gene: TRBD2
CDR3aa: CASSEQGGIPYNEQFF
CDR3nt: TGTGCCAGCAGTGAACAGGGAGGGATCCCCTACAATGAGCAGTTCTTC

abundance: -
j_gene: TRBJ1-5
v_gene: TRBV7-2
d_gene: TRBD1
CDR3aa: CASSPETGGYQPQHF
CDR3nt: TGTGCCAGCAGCCCGGAGACAGGGGGCTATCAGCCCCAGCATTTT

abundance: -
j_gene: TRBJ1-1
v_gene: TRBV4-3
d_gene: -
CDR3aa: CASSQVGTTEAFF
CDR3nt: TGCGCCAGCAGCCAAGTAGGAACGACTGAAGCTTTCTTT

abundance: -
j_gene: TRBJ1-5
v_gene: TRBV30
d_gene: TRBD1
CDR3aa: CAWSRTGAAQHF
CDR3nt: TGTGCCTGGAGTCGGACAGGGGCGGCCCAGCATTTT

abundance: many
j_gene: TRBJ2-1
v_gene: TRBV15
d_gene: -
CDR3aa: CATSRGEEVNEQFF
CDR3nt: TGTGCCACCAGCAGAGGCGAGGAGGTCAATGAGCAGTTCTTC

abundance: -
j_gene: TRBJ1-1
v_gene: TRBV4-2
d_gene: -
CDR3aa: CAGTPRSGGFVGAFF
CDR3nt: TGTGCCGGCACCCCAAGGTCGGGGGGTTTTGTTGGAGCTTTCTTT

abundance: -
j_gene: TRBJ2-7
v_gene: TRBV7-2
d_gene: -
CDR3aa: CASTPQGNYEQYF
CDR3nt: TGTGCCAGCACTCCCCAGGGGAACTACGAGCAGTACTTC

abundance: -
j_gene: TRBJ1-2
v_gene: TRBV29-1
d_gene: -
CDR3aa: CTSSGNYGYTF
CDR3nt: TGCACCTCTTCAGGGAACTATGGCTACACCTTC